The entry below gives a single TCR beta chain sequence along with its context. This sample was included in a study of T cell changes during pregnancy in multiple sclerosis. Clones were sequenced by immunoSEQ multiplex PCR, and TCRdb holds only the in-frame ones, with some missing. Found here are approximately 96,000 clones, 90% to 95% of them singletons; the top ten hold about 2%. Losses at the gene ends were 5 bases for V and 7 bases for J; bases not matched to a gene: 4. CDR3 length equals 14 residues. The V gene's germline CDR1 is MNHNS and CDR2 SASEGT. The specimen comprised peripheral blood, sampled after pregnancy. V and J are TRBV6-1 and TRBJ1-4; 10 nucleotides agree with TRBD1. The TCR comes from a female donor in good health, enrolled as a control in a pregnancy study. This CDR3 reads CASSPGQGSEKLFF. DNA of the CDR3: TGTGCCAGCAGTCCGGGACAGGGGTCTGAAAAACTGTTTTTT.